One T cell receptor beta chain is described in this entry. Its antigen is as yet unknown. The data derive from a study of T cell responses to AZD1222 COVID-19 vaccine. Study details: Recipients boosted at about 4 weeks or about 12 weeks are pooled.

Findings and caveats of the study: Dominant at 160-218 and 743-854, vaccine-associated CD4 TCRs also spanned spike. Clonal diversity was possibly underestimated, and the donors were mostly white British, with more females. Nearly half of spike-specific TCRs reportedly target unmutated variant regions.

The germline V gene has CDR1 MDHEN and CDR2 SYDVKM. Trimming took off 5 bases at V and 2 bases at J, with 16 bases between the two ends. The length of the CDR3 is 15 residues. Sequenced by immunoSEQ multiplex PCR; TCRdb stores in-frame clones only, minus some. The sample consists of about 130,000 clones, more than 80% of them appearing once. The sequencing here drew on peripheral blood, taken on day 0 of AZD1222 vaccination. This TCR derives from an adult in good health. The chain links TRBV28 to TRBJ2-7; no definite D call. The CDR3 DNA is TGTGCCAGCAGTCTCTCCGACCTGGGGACCTACGAGCAGTACTTC. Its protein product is CASSLSDLGTYEQYF.